Following are 30 T cell receptor beta chains from one sample sequenced in a study of beta chain features in type 1 diabetes (dated by TCRdb to between 2017 and 2018). The protocol used for the library was the immunoSEQ multiplex PCR assay. The entire isolated RNA was reverse transcribed using the High Capacity cDNA Reverse Transcription Kit, and thus expressed TCRB transcripts were sequenced. Entries here come from immuneACCESS through TCRdb and include only in-frame sequences with V and J called. Some clones fail to appear in such tables; in the studies checked, an unresolved V gene covers under half of the shortfall, and the cause of the remainder is unknown. This sample is represented by a few hundred thousand clones; around 28% of them were singletons. The ten largest clones represent about 0.065% of the sample. Sequenced: naive CD4+ T cells from blood. According to the study, the label for this sample's cell subset or site signals: true naive CD4+ T cells. All receptors derive from a man between 18 and 35 years old in good health.

The sample holds a few counts of this clone. The CDR3: CASSLGELDEQFF. CDR3 nucleotide sequence: TGTGCCAGCAGCTTAGGGGAGTTGGATGAGCAGTTCTTC. The chain couples TRBV11-2 to TRBJ2-1, with D perhaps matching TRBD2 (5 bases). V dropped 1 base and J dropped 8 bases, with 9 bases sitting between them. Germline CDR1 and CDR2: SGHAT and FQNNGV. The CDR3 consists of 13 residues.

The V and J genes are TRBV9 and TRBJ2-1; D is undetermined. This CDR3 comprises 14 residues. Deletions cut 0 bases from V and 9 bases from J, with 13 bases between. Germline V CDR1 and CDR2: SGDLS, YYNGEE. DNA for the CDR3: TGTGCCAGCAGCGTAGCTGGGGTTACGGGTGAGCAGTTCTTC. Residues: CASSVAGVTGEQFF.

This chain connects TRBV29-1 to TRBJ1-1; the D gene is possibly TRBD1 (5 bases). CDR3 size: 13 residues. Germline CDR1 SQVTM, CDR2 ANQGSEA. V gave up 3 bases and J gave up 1 base, with 9 bases separating them. This CDR3 is CSVDGDWNTEAFF. The CDR3 nucleotides are TGCAGCGTTGATGGGGACTGGAACACTGAAGCTTTCTTT.

The chain carries TRBV2 and TRBJ1-5; 8 bases map to TRBD1. Germline values: CDR1 SNHLY, CDR2 FYNNEI. This CDR3 is 15 amino acids long. Germline trimming cut 6 bases from V and 1 base from J; bases unmatched to any gene: 5. DNA of the CDR3: TGTGCCAGCAGATACGGACAGGGCAGCAATCAGCCCCAGCATTTT. It is translated as CASRYGQGSNQPQHF.

The chain couples TRBV14 to TRBJ1-5, with D unclear. Germline lookup yields CDR1 SGHDN and CDR2 FVKESK. The CDR3 covers 14 residues. V lost 6 bases and J lost 2, with 11 bases in between. CDR3 amino acids: CASRDTEGNQPQHF. The CDR3 DNA follows: TGTGCCAGCAGGGATACAGAGGGCAATCAGCCCCAGCATTTT.

This clone was recorded a few times. V is TRBV7-9 and J is TRBJ2-1; TRBD2 might be the D (5 bases). Trimming took 5 bases from V and 0 from J, leaving 14 bases between them. Germline V gives CDR1 SEHNR, CDR2 FQNEAQ (reference sequence). This CDR3 is built from 16 residues. Here the CDR3 reads CASSPLRAVSYNEQFF. In DNA form, the CDR3 reads TGTGCCAGCAGCCCCCTGAGGGCCGTCTCCTACAATGAGCAGTTCTTC.

About this clone itself: At one boundary the junction diverges from the germline segment, which might be a read error. J is TRBJ2-1 and V is TRBV4-2; D may match TRBD1 or TRBD2 (5 bases each). Looked up from germline, CDR1 is LGHNA and CDR2 is YNFKEQ. The CDR3 is 14 amino acids. In nucleotides, the CDR3 is TGTGCCAGCAGCCATGAACCCCCCGGGGACGAGGTAATCTTC. Amino acid sequence: CASSHEPPGDEVIF.

There are a few counts of this clone. This sequence joins TRBV30 and TRBJ2-5; 9 nucleotides align to TRBD2. This CDR3 comprises 13 residues. CDR1 and CDR2 (germline): GTSNPN, SVGIG (reference sequence). V shed 1 base, J shed 4 bases, and the junction held 1 base outside the gene matches. The CDR3 loop reads CAWSDSGRETQYF. The CDR3 bases are TGTGCCTGGAGTGATAGCGGGAGAGAGACCCAGTACTTC.

The chain links TRBV9 to TRBJ2-5; D call uncertain. There are 15 residues in the CDR3. CDR1 is SGDLS, CDR2 YYNGEE, per germline. Deletions cut 6 bases from V and 5 bases from J, with 20 bases between. In DNA, the CDR3 is TGTGCCAGCACCCCTAACCCCGGCCGATACGAGACCCAGTACTTC. Protein: CASTPNPGRYETQYF.

The rearrangement joins TRBV30 to TRBJ1-2; 10 bases match TRBD1. The germline V gene has CDR1 GTSNPN and CDR2 SVGIG (reference sequence). V shed 5 bases, J shed 4 bases, and the junction held 7 bases outside the gene matches. CDR3 size: 14 residues. The CDR3 nucleotides read TGTGCCTGGTGGGGACAGGGGAGGATCTATGGCTACACCTTC. It codes for CAWWGQGRIYGYTF.

The DNA of the CDR3 is TGTGCCAGCAGCTCGATGGAACGGACAGTCTACGAGCAGTACTTC. Amino acids: CASSSMERTVYEQYF. The rearrangement links TRBV7-2 to TRBJ2-5, with TRBD1 as a possible D gene (6 bases). The J call may be faulty, since TRBJ2-7 better matches the DNA end. Germline-derived CDR1 and CDR2 are SGHTA and FQGNSA. The CDR3 spans 15 residues.

The V and J genes are TRBV28 and TRBJ2-5; tentative D call: TRBD2 (7 bases). CDR1 is MDHEN and CDR2 is SYDVKM in the germline V gene. The V end was cut by 6 bases, the J end by 3 bases, with 17 bases between. The CDR3 is made up of 15 amino acids. For the CDR3, the DNA is TGTGCCAGCAGACCCCTGGGGGCGGGAGAAGAGACCCAGTACTTC. Translated, it gives CASRPLGAGEETQYF.

V and J are TRBV11-1 and TRBJ2-3; the D is unclear. Trimming removed 2 bases from V and 2 bases from J, with 11 bases in between. Germline lookup yields CDR1 SGHAT and CDR2 FQDESV (reference sequence). CDR3 size: 15 residues. The CDR3 bases are TGTGCCAGCAGCTTAAAAGGCATCTCCACAGATACGCAGTATTTT. Translating it yields CASSLKGISTDTQYF.

CDR3 sequence: CASSSNQGWNEQFF. In DNA form, the CDR3 reads TGTGCCAGCAGCTCCAACCAGGGGTGGAATGAGCAGTTCTTC. V and J are TRBV11-2 and TRBJ2-1, with D possibly being TRBD1 (6 bases). Germline V gene sequence: CDR1 SGHAT, CDR2 FQNNGV. This CDR3 region has 14 residues. Trimming left V 4 bases short and J 7 bases short, with 14 bases between.

As for this clone: The same CDR3 can be traced to other DNA sequences in this sample. The genes are TRBV18 and TRBJ2-7; D call uncertain. The CDR3 length is 12 residues. Germline V CDR1 and CDR2: KGHSH, LQKENI. The V and J ends lost 3 bases and 7 bases respectively, with 10 bases between them. CDR3 sequence reads: CASSPPWDEQYF. The CDR3 DNA follows: TGTGCCAGCTCACCCCCGTGGGATGAGCAGTACTTC.

The rearrangement joins TRBV12-5 to TRBJ2-1; D ambiguous. The CDR3 length is 13 residues. Germline CDR1 and CDR2: LGHNT and FRNRAP. Trimming removed 5 bases from V and 5 bases from J, with 10 bases in between. This CDR3 is CASGPYNDNEQFF. CDR3 sequence (DNA): TGTGCTAGTGGTCCTTATAATGACAATGAGCAGTTCTTC.

The chain uses TRBV18 and TRBJ1-1, with D possibly being TRBD1 (6 bases). With 1 base removed from V and 1 base from J, the gap between germline ends came to 7 bases. Germline V CDR1 and CDR2: KGHSH, LQKENI. This CDR3 spans 14 amino acids. The CDR3 DNA reads TGTGCCAGCTCACCACACAGGGAGAACACTGAAGCTTTCTTT. It translates to CASSPHRENTEAFF.

V and J are TRBV28 and TRBJ2-2; TRBD2 might be the D (6 bases). The germline V and J ends were trimmed by 5 bases and 7 bases, with 11 bases remaining between them. CDR3 length: 13 amino acids. Germline lookup yields CDR1 MDHEN and CDR2 SYDVKM. Here the CDR3 reads CASSPPRGGELFF. CDR3 DNA sequence: TGTGCCAGCAGTCCTCCGCGGGGCGGGGAGCTGTTTTTT.

This clone was recorded a few times. The chain joins TRBV29-1 to TRBJ2-7, with 7 bases aligning to TRBD1. Germline trimming cut 1 base from V and 3 bases from J; bases unmatched to any gene: 6. Germline values: CDR1 SQVTM, CDR2 ANQGSEA. This CDR3 is 14 amino acids long. The CDR3 DNA reads TGCAGCGTTGAAGTGGGACAGTTGGGCTACGAGCAGTACTTC. Residues: CSVEVGQLGYEQYF.

The rearrangement links TRBV5-4 to TRBJ1-6, with D unresolved. CDR3 length equals 12 residues. The germline CDR1 and CDR2 sequences are SGHNT and YYREEE (reference sequence). V dropped 4 bases and J dropped 9 bases, with 8 bases sitting between them. The CDR3 DNA follows: TGTGCCAGCAGCCTACAGCTTTCACCCCTCCACTTT. Translating gives CASSLQLSPLHF.

This clone was seen more than once but under ten times. The rearrangement uses TRBV4-1 and TRBJ1-2, with 9 bases lining up with TRBD1. CDR3 length equals 14 residues. Germline CDR1 MGHRA, CDR2 YSYEKL. V trimming: 5 bases; J trimming: 4 bases; junction bases outside the gene matches: 5. The CDR3 nucleotides read TGCGCCAGCAGCTTCGGACAGGGGACCTATGGCTACACCTTC. Its protein is CASSFGQGTYGYTF.

This clone was detected only a few times. V and J are TRBV7-3 and TRBJ2-2; D is uncertain. This CDR3 region has 14 residues. CDR1 is SGHTA, CDR2 FQGTGA, per germline. V was trimmed by 2 bases and J by 0 bases, leaving 4 bases between them. The CDR3 loop is CASSLSSNTGELFF. CDR3 coding DNA: TGTGCCAGCAGCTTATCTTCGAACACCGGGGAGCTGTTTTTT.

This rearrangement joins TRBV7-2 to TRBJ2-7, with 8 bases lining up with TRBD1. Germline V lookup: CDR1 SGHTA, CDR2 FQGNSA. There are 16 residues in the CDR3. V trimming: 5 bases; J trimming: 4 bases; junction bases outside the gene matches: 13. The CDR3 spells CASSPTGQGRGYEQYF. CDR3 in DNA: TGTGCCAGCAGCCCCACCGGACAGGGCCGAGGGTACGAGCAGTACTTC.

This clone was recorded a few times. V and J are TRBV29-1 and TRBJ1-2, with TRBD1 matching 7 bases. The V and J ends lost 4 bases and 2 bases, in that order; junction bases with no gene match: 4. CDR1 is SQVTM, CDR2 ANQGSEA, per germline. CDR3 size: 13 residues. In DNA, the CDR3 is TGCAGCGTTGCCGGGACAGCCAACTATGGCTACACCTTC. Amino acids: CSVAGTANYGYTF.

The rearrangement joins TRBV2 to TRBJ2-7; D unresolved. Trimming shortened V by 4 bases and J by 2 bases, and 9 bases separated the two germline ends. The CDR3 is made up of 13 amino acids. CDR1 is SNHLY, CDR2 FYNNEI, per germline. CDR3 sequence (DNA): TGTGCCAGCAGTGTGAGGCAGACCTACGAGCAGTACTTC. As protein: CASSVRQTYEQYF.

The V and J genes are TRBV7-9 and TRBJ1-5; tentatively, D is TRBD1 (5 bases). The CDR3 loop spans 14 amino acids. CDR1 SEHNR and CDR2 FQNEAQ come from the germline V gene (reference sequence). V was clipped by 1 base and J by 7 bases, with 11 bases between them. CDR3: CASSLDPGGQPQHF. CDR3 bases: TGTGCCAGCAGCTTAGATCCGGGGGGACAGCCCCAGCATTTT.

CDR3 DNA: TGTGCCAGCAGTCGAACTAGGAGCGCCTACGAGCAGTACTTC. Its protein product is CASSRTRSAYEQYF. The chain links TRBV27 to TRBJ2-7; weak D call: TRBD2 (5 bases). V was cut by 5 bases and J by 2 bases, with 13 bases left in between. CDR3 length equals 14 residues. Germline-derived CDR1 and CDR2 are MNHEY and SMNVEV (reference sequence).

The sample holds a few counts of this clone. For the CDR3, the DNA is TGCGCCAGCAGCCAAGAGGAGACAGGGAGCTACGAGCAGTACTTC. As protein: CASSQEETGSYEQYF. This chain links TRBV4-3 with TRBJ2-7, with 7 bases aligning to TRBD1. The V gene end was trimmed by 0 bases and the J gene end by 3 bases; junction bases not matched to a gene: 5. Germline-derived CDR1 and CDR2 are LGHNA and YSLEER. The CDR3 length is 15 residues.

The rearrangement uses TRBV25-1 and TRBJ2-3, with 10 bases aligning to TRBD1. Germline V gene data show CDR1 as MGHDK and CDR2 as SYGVNS. CDR3 length: 15 residues. V lost 4 bases, J lost 4 bases, and 5 bases stayed unmatched. Here the CDR3 DNA reads TGTGCCAGCAGTGGACAGGGGGCGCGTGCAGATACGCAGTATTTT. Translated, it gives CASSGQGARADTQYF.

V and J are TRBV4-3 and TRBJ2-6, with D maybe TRBD1 (5 bases). Germline V gene data show CDR1 as LGHNA and CDR2 as YSLEER. This CDR3 has 17 residues. Trimming removed 3 bases from V and 4 bases from J, with 16 bases in between. The CDR3 region is CASSQILTGLGANVLTF. The CDR3 DNA reads TGCGCCAGCAGCCAGATACTAACAGGCCTGGGGGCCAACGTCCTGACTTTC.